Listed below are T cell receptor beta chains from one sample, sequenced in a study of blood T cell repertoires in COVID-19. Sequencing was performed with immunoSEQ multiplex PCR; in TCRdb, only in-frame clones are kept and a portion is missing. The sample includes 20,000 to 30,000 clones, 90% of them seen just once. The specimen was peripheral blood. The receptors originated from a woman aged 55-69 years with active COVID-19. Each CDR3 is given with its conserved first and last residue. The order of the fields is clone size, V gene, D gene, J gene, CDR3 length, CDR3 protein, CDR3 DNA. A D gene is named only where the DNA matches it firmly. Size tells how often a clone was seen (once, few, many) or the class of an expanded clone, and some rows leave it out.

>NA|TRBV7-3|NA|TRBJ1-2|15
CASSPSPDSSGGYTF
TGTGCCAGCAGCCCCAGCCCAGATTCATCGGGTGGCTACACCTTC
>NA|TRBV30|TRBD2|TRBJ2-7|13
CAWNRGGAYEQYF
TGTGCCTGGAACCGGGGGGGGGCATACGAGCAGTACTTC
>NA|TRBV3-1/TRBV3-2|NA|TRBJ2-7|11
CASSLQGQQYF
TGTGCCAGCAGCCTACAGGGCCAGCAGTACTTC
>NA|TRBV28|TRBD1|TRBJ2-7|16
CASSSPKTGGHPLQYF
TGTGCCAGCAGTTCGCCGAAGACAGGGGGTCATCCCCTGCAGTACTTC
>NA|TRBV5-1|TRBD2|TRBJ2-5|15
CASSSTRREGETQYF
TGCGCCAGCAGCTCGACTAGGCGGGAGGGAGAGACCCAGTACTTC
>NA|TRBV4-1|NA|TRBJ1-5|16
CASSRADSDSNQPQHF
TGCGCCAGCAGCCGGGCAGACAGCGATAGCAATCAGCCCCAGCATTTT
>NA|TRBV28|TRBD1|TRBJ2-2|13
CAAGTAHTGELFF
TGTGCCGCAGGGACAGCACACACCGGGGAGCTGTTTTTT
>NA|TRBV27|TRBD2|TRBJ2-7|14
CASGRGGSSYEQYF
TGTGCCAGCGGGAGGGGCGGAAGCTCCTACGAGCAGTACTTC
>NA|TRBV19|TRBD1|TRBJ2-7|14
CASSTRDRPYEQYF
TGTGCCAGTAGTACCCGGGACAGACCCTACGAGCAGTACTTC
>once|TRBV10-3|TRBD1|TRBJ1-4|13
CAISQGAREKLFF
TGTGCCATTTCACAGGGGGCGAGGGAAAAACTGTTTTTT
>once|TRBV24-1|TRBD2|TRBJ2-2|17
CATSDPRSGSWTGELFF
TGTGCCACCAGTGACCCTCGTAGCGGGAGTTGGACCGGGGAGCTGTTTTTT
>NA|TRBV11-2|TRBD1|TRBJ2-1|14
CASSPGGLYNEQFF
TGTGCCAGCAGCCCAGGGGGCCTCTACAATGAGCAGTTCTTC
>NA|TRBV28|NA|TRBJ1-2|12
CASSSRGYGYTF
TGTGCCAGCAGCTCACGGGGCTATGGCTACACCTTC
>NA|TRBV7-9|NA|TRBJ1-1|13
CASSLGPSTEAFF
TGTGCCAGCAGCTTAGGTCCCTCTACTGAAGCTTTCTTT
>few|TRBV24-1|NA|TRBJ2-5|14
CATSGGGLRETQYF
TGTGCCACCTCAGGCGGAGGGCTCCGGGAGACCCAGTACTTC
>NA|TRBV7-3|NA|TRBJ2-5|14
CASSQDRTQETQYF
TGTGCCAGCAGCCAAGACAGGACCCAAGAGACCCAGTACTTC
>NA|TRBV7-2|TRBD1|TRBJ2-5|15
CASSFTTGGEETQYF
TGTGCCAGCAGCTTCACGACAGGGGGGGAAGAGACCCAGTACTTC
>NA|TRBV2|NA|TRBJ1-6|12
CATAEGNSPLHF
TGTGCCACAGCGGAGGGGAATTCACCCCTCCACTTT
>NA|TRBV20-1|NA|TRBJ2-3|11
CSASGAGPQYF
TGCAGTGCTAGCGGGGCGGGACCGCAGTATTTT
>NA|TRBV9|NA|TRBJ1-1|13
CASSVGRNTEAFF
TGTGCCAGCAGCGTGGGGAGGAACACTGAAGCTTTCTTT
>NA|TRBV29-1|NA|TRBJ2-7|15
CSAILVEGIPYEQYF
TGCAGCGCCATCCTGGTGGAGGGAATCCCCTACGAGCAGTACTTC
>NA|TRBV2|TRBD1|TRBJ1-6|15
CASSLGGGYNSPLHF
TGTGCCAGCAGCTTAGGGGGCGGCTATAATTCACCCCTCCACTTT
>NA|TRBV6-6|NA|TRBJ2-5|15
CASSPKTGGGETQYF
TGTGCCAGCAGTCCTAAAACGGGGGGCGGAGAGACCCAGTACTTC
>NA|TRBV6-5|NA|TRBJ2-1|12
CASRSKRNEQFF
TGTGCCAGCAGATCCAAGCGGAATGAGCAGTTCTTC
>NA|TRBV21-1|NA|TRBJ2-1|16
CASSGGSLSSYNEQFF
TGTGCCAGCTCAGGGGGGTCTTTGAGCTCCTACAATGAGCAGTTCTTC
>NA|TRBV21-1|NA|TRBJ2-7|13
CASSKRDRGEQYF
TGTGCCAGCAGCAAACGGGACAGGGGGGAGCAGTACTTC
>NA|TRBV2|NA|TRBJ2-2|15
CASSEGGGLTGELFF
TGTGCCAGCAGTGAAGGGGGGGGCCTCACCGGGGAGCTGTTTTTT
>NA|TRBV12-3/TRBV12-4|NA|TRBJ1-5|10
CASSGGMQHF
TGTGCCAGCAGTGGGGGGATGCAGCATTTT
>NA|TRBV7-9|TRBD1|TRBJ2-5|15
CASSFRQGYQETQYF
TGTGCCAGCAGCTTTAGACAGGGATACCAAGAGACCCAGTACTTC
>NA|TRBV7-6|NA|TRBJ2-2|15
CASSLLATGTGELFF
TGTGCCAGCAGCCTTCTAGCAACGGGCACCGGGGAGCTGTTTTTT
>NA|TRBV6-5|TRBD1|TRBJ2-2|16
CASSYSDRANTGELFF
TGTGCCAGCAGTTACTCCGACAGGGCGAACACCGGGGAGCTGTTTTTT
>NA|TRBV20-1|NA|TRBJ1-5|14
CSASGGLSNQPQHF
TGCAGTGCTAGTGGCGGACTTAGCAATCAGCCCCAGCATTTT
>NA|TRBV20-1|TRBD2|TRBJ2-3|15
CSASRTRGATDTQYF
TGCAGTGCTAGTCGGACTAGGGGAGCAACAGATACGCAGTATTTT
>NA|TRBV11-3|TRBD2|TRBJ2-3|16
CASSLGLAGVSDTQYF
TGTGCCAGCAGCTTGGGCCTAGCGGGAGTCTCAGATACGCAGTATTTT
>NA|TRBV5-5|NA|TRBJ1-5|18
CASSSSLRTDYSNQPQHF
TGTGCCAGCAGCTCGTCCTTAAGGACGGACTATAGCAATCAGCCCCAGCATTTT
>NA|TRBV3-1/TRBV3-2|NA|TRBJ2-2|14
CASSQDSQTGELFF
TGTGCCAGCAGCCAAGATTCCCAGACCGGGGAGCTGTTTTTT
>NA|TRBV27|NA|TRBJ2-7|15
CASSLGGALADEQYF
TGTGCCAGCAGTTTAGGGGGGGCACTAGCAGACGAGCAGTACTTC
>NA|TRBV10-3|NA|TRBJ2-2|15
CAISESGRNTGELFF
TGTGCCATCAGTGAGTCTGGCAGGAACACCGGGGAGCTGTTTTTT
>NA|TRBV2|NA|TRBJ2-7|14
CASSERGRGNEQYF
TGTGCCAGCAGTGAACGGGGGAGAGGCAACGAGCAGTACTTC
>NA|TRBV5-1|TRBD2|TRBJ2-7|18
CASSFMTSGRLTRNEQYF
TGCGCCAGCAGCTTTATGACTAGCGGGAGGCTTACCCGGAACGAGCAGTACTTC
>NA|TRBV6-5|TRBD2|TRBJ2-3|15
CASRPLAGGTDTQYF
TGTGCCAGCAGGCCACTAGCGGGAGGGACAGATACGCAGTATTTT
>NA|TRBV5-1|NA|TRBJ1-1|13
CASSVVVNTEAFF
TGCGCCAGCAGCGTCGTAGTGAACACTGAAGCTTTCTTT
>NA|TRBV27|TRBD2|TRBJ2-3|16
CASSFRLAGAVDTQYF
TGTGCCAGCAGTTTTAGGCTAGCGGGAGCGGTAGATACGCAGTATTTT
>once|TRBV20-1|NA|TRBJ1-6|15
CSASENQVANSPLHF
TGCAGTGCTAGTGAGAATCAGGTGGCAAATTCACCCCTCCACTTT
>NA|TRBV12-2|NA|TRBJ2-1|20
CASRLYISDFERSEKNEQFF
TGTGCAAGTCGCCTATATATTTCGGATTTCGAGAGGAGCGAAAAAAATGAGCAGTTCTTC
>NA|TRBV5-1|NA|TRBJ2-3|16
CASSPDLSIGTDTQYF
TGCGCCAGCAGCCCGGACTTGTCTATCGGCACAGATACGCAGTATTTT
>NA|TRBV7-8|TRBD2|TRBJ2-1|16
CASSLVLAGVSNEQFF
TGTGCCAGCAGCTTAGTTCTAGCGGGAGTATCCAATGAGCAGTTCTTC
>NA|TRBV30|NA|TRBJ1-5|13
CAWSLSGDQPQHF
TGTGCCTGGAGTCTTTCGGGTGATCAGCCCCAGCATTTT
>once|TRBV18|NA|TRBJ2-7|14
CASSPSSLLSEQYF
TGTGCCAGCTCACCTTCAAGTTTACTGTCCGAGCAGTACTTC
>NA|TRBV5-4|TRBD2|TRBJ2-2|15
CASSLLAGNTGELFF
TGTGCCAGCAGCTTACTAGCGGGAAACACCGGGGAGCTGTTTTTT
>NA|TRBV27|NA|TRBJ2-5|14
CASSSQTERETQYF
TGTGCCAGCAGTAGCCAGACAGAGAGAGAGACCCAGTACTTC
>NA|TRBV7-2|TRBD2|TRBJ2-7|15
CASRPTSGPSYEQYF
TGTGCCAGCAGGCCAACTAGCGGCCCCTCCTACGAGCAGTACTTC
>NA|TRBV7-6|NA|TRBJ2-2|15
CASSQMTGNTGELFF
TGTGCCAGCAGTCAAATGACAGGGAACACCGGGGAGCTGTTTTTT
>NA|TRBV18|TRBD1|TRBJ2-3|19
CASSLPQVEGQGLEDTQYF
TGTGCCAGCTCACTGCCCCAGGTCGAGGGACAGGGGTTGGAAGATACGCAGTATTTT
>once|TRBV6-1|TRBD2|TRBJ2-1|17
CASSARVAGGTTNEQFF
TGTGCCAGCAGTGCGCGGGTAGCGGGAGGGACGACGAATGAGCAGTTCTTC
>NA|TRBV9|NA|TRBJ1-1|15
CASSVESGRNTEAFF
TGTGCCAGCAGCGTAGAGTCAGGCAGGAACACTGAAGCTTTCTTT
>NA|TRBV10-3|TRBD1|TRBJ1-2|15
CAISEQDRGAYGYTF
TGTGCCATCAGTGAACAGGACAGGGGAGCCTATGGCTACACCTTC
>NA|TRBV19|TRBD2|TRBJ2-2|14
CASKTSGITGELFF
TGTGCCAGTAAGACTAGCGGGATAACCGGGGAGCTGTTTTTT